A selection of T cell receptor beta chains follows, all from one sample in a study of blood T cell dynamics during melanoma immunotherapy. Profiled with immunoSEQ multiplex PCR; TCRdb holds only in-frame clones, not every one. Of 15,000 to 20,000 clones in the sample, about 89% are singletons; the top ten hold less than 2%. The source was blood, collected from a patient treated with checkpoint blockade. These receptors all stem from a human donor with melanoma. CDR3s include the opening cysteine and the closing phenylalanine or tryptophan. The order of the fields is V gene, D gene, clone size, J gene, CDR3 protein, CDR3 DNA. D genes are given only for firm matches. Size values are once, few and many counts, or a class for expanded clones, and some rows have none.

TRBV15	-	-	TRBJ2-7	CATSRVGSGRSSYEQYF	TGTGCCACCAGCAGAGTTGGGTCGGGCCGGAGCTCCTACGAGCAGTACTTC
TRBV27	-	-	TRBJ1-2	CASSLAGAVGYTF	TGTGCCAGCAGTTTAGCGGGGGCGGTTGGCTACACCTTC
TRBV28	-	-	TRBJ2-3	CASGRNTQYF	TGTGCCAGCGGGCGGAATACGCAGTATTTT
TRBV4-3	TRBD1	-	TRBJ1-3	CASSQVVRTGPGNTIYF	TGCGCCAGCAGCCAAGTCGTCAGGACAGGCCCTGGAAACACCATATATTTT
TRBV6-5	-	-	TRBJ2-7	CASSYSGSYEQYF	TGTGCCAGCAGTTACTCAGGCAGCTACGAGCAGTACTTC
TRBV7-9	-	few	TRBJ1-6	CASSPWTDNSPLHF	TGTGCCAGCAGCCCATGGACAGATAATTCACCCCTCCACTTT
TRBV6-6	-	-	TRBJ2-4	CASREGRVDIQYF	TGTGCCAGCAGGGAGGGACGCGTAGACATTCAGTACTTC
TRBV9	TRBD2	-	TRBJ2-5	CASSPYTGGRAWETQYF	TGTGCCAGCAGCCCCTACACGGGCGGGAGGGCCTGGGAGACCCAGTACTTC
TRBV7-9	-	once	TRBJ1-4	CASRQVGEKLFF	TGTGCCAGCAGACAGGTTGGGGAAAAACTGTTTTTT
TRBV27	-	-	TRBJ2-1	CASRSYPGAGAYNEQFF	TGTGCCAGCAGAAGTTATCCCGGGGCAGGAGCCTACAATGAGCAGTTCTTC
TRBV21-1	-	-	TRBJ2-3	CANQFGRFNSQYF	TGTGCCAACCAGTTCGGGAGGTTTAATTCGCAGTATTTT
TRBV18	-	-	TRBJ1-3	CASSPPGEGSGNTIYF	TGTGCCAGCTCACCACCGGGTGAGGGCTCTGGAAACACCATATATTTT
TRBV7-8	-	-	TRBJ1-5	CASSLGAGNQPQHF	TGTGCCAGCAGCTTAGGGGCAGGCAATCAGCCCCAGCATTTT
TRBV2	-	-	TRBJ2-7	CASTASSTGEQYF	TGTGCCAGCACAGCCAGCTCCACGGGAGAGCAGTACTTC
TRBV29-1	TRBD1	-	TRBJ2-7	CSAYRGLGEQYF	TGCAGCGCCTACAGGGGGCTGGGAGAGCAGTACTTC
TRBV30	TRBD1	-	TRBJ1-4	CAWSPDRGEKLFF	TGTGCCTGGAGCCCGGACAGGGGTGAAAAACTGTTTTTT
TRBV6-6	-	-	TRBJ1-4	CASSYSNGNREKLFF	TGTGCCAGCAGTTACTCGAATGGGAATCGGGAAAAACTGTTTTTT
TRBV10-3	TRBD2	-	TRBJ2-1	CAISETPLAGPYNEQFF	TGTGCCATCAGTGAAACCCCCCTAGCGGGACCCTACAATGAGCAGTTCTTC
TRBV5-1	-	-	TRBJ2-6	CASKPGISGANVLTF	TGCGCCAGCAAACCCGGGATCTCTGGGGCCAACGTCCTGACTTTC
TRBV19	-	-	TRBJ1-1	CASSQGLSHKNTEAFF	TGTGCCAGTAGTCAAGGACTGTCCCACAAGAACACTGAAGCTTTCTTT
TRBV19	TRBD1	-	TRBJ2-2	CASSIGTVNTGELFF	TGTGCCAGTAGTATCGGGACAGTAAACACCGGGGAGCTGTTTTTT
TRBV5-1	TRBD1	-	TRBJ2-7	CASSPGQTLLIYEQYF	TGCGCCAGCAGCCCGGGACAGACCCTCCTTATCTACGAGCAGTACTTC
TRBV18	TRBD1	-	TRBJ1-2	CASSPGDRAYGYTF	TGTGCCAGCTCACCGGGCGACAGGGCCTATGGCTACACCTTC
TRBV11-2	TRBD2	-	TRBJ2-3	CASSLEPAGGLNTQYF	TGTGCCAGCAGCTTAGAACCAGCGGGGGGCCTAAATACGCAGTATTTT
TRBV7-9	-	-	TRBJ1-4	CASSLYSVGEKLFF	TGTGCCAGCAGCTTATACTCCGTCGGTGAAAAACTGTTTTTT
TRBV7-2	TRBD1	-	TRBJ2-7	CASTPGQGANEQYF	TGTGCCAGCACCCCCGGCCAGGGGGCAAACGAGCAGTACTTC
TRBV2	TRBD1	-	TRBJ1-5	CASTRGGQPQHF	TGTGCCAGCACCAGGGGGGGTCAGCCCCAGCATTTT
TRBV7-3	TRBD2	-	TRBJ2-3	CASSRGTSGATDTQYF	TGTGCCAGCAGCCGTGGGACTAGCGGGGCCACAGATACGCAGTATTTT
TRBV29-1	TRBD1	-	TRBJ2-7	CSVEDRGLYEQYF	TGCAGCGTTGAAGACAGGGGGCTGTACGAGCAGTACTTC
TRBV11-2	TRBD1	once	TRBJ2-7	CASSTPGQASYEQYF	TGTGCCAGCAGCACCCCCGGACAGGCTTCCTACGAGCAGTACTTC
TRBV2	-	-	TRBJ1-5	CASSERAINQPQHF	TGTGCCAGCAGCGAGAGGGCGATCAATCAGCCCCAGCATTTT
TRBV10-3	TRBD1	-	TRBJ1-1	CAIRRDSAEAFF	TGTGCCATCAGGAGGGACAGTGCTGAAGCTTTCTTT
TRBV6-6	-	once	TRBJ1-1	CASSYEGTAFF	TGTGCCAGCAGTTACGAGGGTACGGCTTTCTTT
TRBV19	-	-	TRBJ1-1	CASMWSEVEAFF	TGTGCCAGTATGTGGAGTGAAGTTGAAGCTTTCTTT
TRBV6-6	-	-	TRBJ1-4	CASSRDQGRNEKLFF	TGTGCCAGCAGTCGGGACCAGGGGAGAAATGAAAAACTGTTTTTT